Reported below is one T cell receptor (beta chain). The CDR3 loop spans 16 amino acids. The V gene end was trimmed by 5 bases and the J gene end by 3 bases; junction bases not matched to a gene: 11. Germline V CDR1 and CDR2: ENHRY, SYGVKD. The record originates from a study of blood T cell repertoires in COVID-19. Looking at the study overall: Italy, Spain and the United States were the sources of the convalescent and acute COVID-19 samples. PBMCs, B-cell-depleted T cells, or T cells were the source of the cDNA or gDNA that made up the material.

As processed by the authors: Nucleated cell counts were estimated from reference gene primer amplification. The assay was immunoSEQ multiplex PCR, and TCRdb's table has in-frame clones only and misses some. V and J calls plus clone size are reproduced from that table; the DNA served to infer D and trimming. The table shows more than 150,000 clones, with about 80% occurring only once. The sequence derives from a man aged 25-45 years with active or convalescent COVID-19. Input material: peripheral blood. The chain links TRBV10-3 to TRBJ2-5, with TRBD2 matching 8 bases. The DNA of the CDR3 is TGTGCCATCAGTACTAGCGGAATGAACGTGGAAGAGACCCAGTACTTC. It is translated as CAISTSGMNVEETQYF.